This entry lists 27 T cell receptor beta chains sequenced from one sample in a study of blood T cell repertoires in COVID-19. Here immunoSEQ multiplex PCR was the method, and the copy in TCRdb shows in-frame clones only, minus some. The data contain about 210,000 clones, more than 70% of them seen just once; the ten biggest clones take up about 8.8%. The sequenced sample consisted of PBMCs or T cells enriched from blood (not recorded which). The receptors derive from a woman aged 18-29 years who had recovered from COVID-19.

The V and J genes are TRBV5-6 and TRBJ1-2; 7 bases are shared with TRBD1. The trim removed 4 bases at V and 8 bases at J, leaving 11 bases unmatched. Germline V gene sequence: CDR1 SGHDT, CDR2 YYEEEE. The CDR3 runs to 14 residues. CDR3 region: CASSQPTGAEGYTF. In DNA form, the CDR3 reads TGTGCCAGCAGCCAACCAACAGGGGCGGAAGGCTACACCTTC. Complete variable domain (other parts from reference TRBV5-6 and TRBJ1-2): DAGVTQSPTHLIKTRGQQVTLRCSPKSGHDTVSWYQQALGQGPQFIFQYYEEEERQRGNFPDRFSGHQFPNYSSELNVNALLLGDSALYLCASSQPTGAEGYTFGSGTRLTVV.

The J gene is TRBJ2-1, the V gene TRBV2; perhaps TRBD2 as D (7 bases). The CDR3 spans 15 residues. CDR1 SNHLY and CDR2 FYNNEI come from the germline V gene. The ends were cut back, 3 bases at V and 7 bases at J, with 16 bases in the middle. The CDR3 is CASSDSVGGRNEQFF. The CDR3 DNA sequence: TGTGCCAGCAGTGACTCTGTGGGGGGGCGGAATGAGCAGTTCTTC. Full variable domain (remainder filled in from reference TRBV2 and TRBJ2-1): EPEVTQTPSHQVTQMGQEVILRCVPISNHLYFYWYRQILGQKVEFLVSFYNNEISEKSEIFDDQFSVERPDGSNFTLKIRSTKLEDSAMYFCASSDSVGGRNEQFFGPGTRLTVL.

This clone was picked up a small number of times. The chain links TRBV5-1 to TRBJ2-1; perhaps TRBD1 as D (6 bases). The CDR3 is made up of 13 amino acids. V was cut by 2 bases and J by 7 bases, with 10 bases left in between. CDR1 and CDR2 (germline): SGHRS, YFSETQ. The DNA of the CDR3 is TGCGCCAGCAGCTTAGGACAGTCTAATGAGCAGTTCTTC. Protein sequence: CASSLGQSNEQFF.

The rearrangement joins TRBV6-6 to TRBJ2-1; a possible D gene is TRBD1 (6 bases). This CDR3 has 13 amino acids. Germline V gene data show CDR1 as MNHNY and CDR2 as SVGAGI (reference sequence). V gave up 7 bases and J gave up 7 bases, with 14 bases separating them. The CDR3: CASTQGQTNEQFF. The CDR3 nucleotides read TGTGCCAGCACCCAAGGACAGACAAATGAGCAGTTCTTC.

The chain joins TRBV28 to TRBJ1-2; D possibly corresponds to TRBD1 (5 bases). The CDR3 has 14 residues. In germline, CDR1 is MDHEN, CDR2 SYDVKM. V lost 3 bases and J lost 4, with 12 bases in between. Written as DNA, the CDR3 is TGTGCCAGCAGTTTTGAACAGGCGTTCTATGGCTACACCTTC. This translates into CASSFEQAFYGYTF.

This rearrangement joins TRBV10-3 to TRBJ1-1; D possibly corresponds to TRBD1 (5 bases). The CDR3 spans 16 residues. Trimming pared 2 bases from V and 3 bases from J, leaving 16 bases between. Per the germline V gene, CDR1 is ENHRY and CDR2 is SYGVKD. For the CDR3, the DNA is TGTGCCATCAGTGAGCGGAAGACGGACACTGACACTGAAGCTTTCTTT. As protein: CAISERKTDTDTEAFF.

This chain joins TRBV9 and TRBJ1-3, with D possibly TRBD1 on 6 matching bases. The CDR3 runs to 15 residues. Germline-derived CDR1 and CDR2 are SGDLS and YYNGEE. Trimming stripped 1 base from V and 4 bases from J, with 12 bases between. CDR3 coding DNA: TGTGCCAGCAGCGTATCAGCAGGGGCCGGAAACACCATATATTTT. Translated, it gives CASSVSAGAGNTIYF.

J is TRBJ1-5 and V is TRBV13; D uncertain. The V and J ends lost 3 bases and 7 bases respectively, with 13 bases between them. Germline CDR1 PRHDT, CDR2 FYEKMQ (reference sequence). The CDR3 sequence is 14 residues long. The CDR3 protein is CASSLGNGNQPQHF. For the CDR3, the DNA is TGTGCCAGCAGCTTGGGAAACGGGAACCAGCCCCAGCATTTT.

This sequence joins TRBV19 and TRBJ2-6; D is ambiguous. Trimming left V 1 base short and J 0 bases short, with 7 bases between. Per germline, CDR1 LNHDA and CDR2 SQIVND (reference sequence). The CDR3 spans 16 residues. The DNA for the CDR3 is TGTGCCAGTAGTATAGGTCCTAGCTCTGGGGCCAACGTCCTGACTTTC. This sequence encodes CASSIGPSSGANVLTF.

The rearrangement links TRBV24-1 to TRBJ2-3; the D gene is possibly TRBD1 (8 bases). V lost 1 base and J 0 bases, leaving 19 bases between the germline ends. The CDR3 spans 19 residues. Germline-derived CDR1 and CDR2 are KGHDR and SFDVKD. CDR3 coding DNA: TGTGCCACCAGTGATTTCGGGGGGACAGGAGGATTTAGCACAGATACGCAGTATTTT. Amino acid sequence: CATSDFGGTGGFSTDTQYF.

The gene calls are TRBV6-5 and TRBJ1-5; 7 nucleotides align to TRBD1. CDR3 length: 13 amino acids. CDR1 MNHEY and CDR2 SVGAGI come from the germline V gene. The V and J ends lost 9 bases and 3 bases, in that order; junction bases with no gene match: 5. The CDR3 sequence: CASQDRYNQPQHF. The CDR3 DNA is TGTGCCAGTCAGGACAGGTACAATCAGCCCCAGCATTTT.

CDR3 nucleotide sequence: TGTGCCAGTAGTTCCAGAGACAGGGAATCTGATATCCAGCCCCAGCATTTT. Its protein product is CASSSRDRESDIQPQHF. The V gene is TRBV19, the J gene TRBJ1-5; 7 bases fit TRBD1. The CDR3 is 17 residues long. Germline V gives CDR1 LNHDA, CDR2 SQIVND (reference sequence). Germline trimming cut 5 bases from V and 7 bases from J; bases unmatched to any gene: 17.

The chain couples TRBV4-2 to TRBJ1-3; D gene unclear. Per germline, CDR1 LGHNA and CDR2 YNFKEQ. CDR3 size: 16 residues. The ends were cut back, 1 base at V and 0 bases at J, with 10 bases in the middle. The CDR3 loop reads CASSQGGGVSGNTIYF. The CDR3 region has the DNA TGTGCCAGCAGCCAAGGAGGCGGTGTCTCTGGAAACACCATATATTTT.

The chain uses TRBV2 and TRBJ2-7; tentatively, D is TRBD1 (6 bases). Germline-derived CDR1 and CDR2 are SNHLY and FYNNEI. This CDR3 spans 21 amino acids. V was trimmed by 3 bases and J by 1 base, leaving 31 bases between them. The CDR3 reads CASSDDLAPLSGALKSYEQYF. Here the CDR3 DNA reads TGTGCCAGCAGTGACGACTTGGCCCCACTCTCAGGGGCTTTAAAGTCCTACGAGCAGTACTTC. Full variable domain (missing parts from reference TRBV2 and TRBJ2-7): EPEVTQTPSHQVTQMGQEVILRCVPISNHLYFYWYRQILGQKVEFLVSFYNNEISEKSEIFDDQFSVERPDGSNFTLKIRSTKLEDSAMYFCASSDDLAPLSGALKSYEQYFGPGTRLTVT.

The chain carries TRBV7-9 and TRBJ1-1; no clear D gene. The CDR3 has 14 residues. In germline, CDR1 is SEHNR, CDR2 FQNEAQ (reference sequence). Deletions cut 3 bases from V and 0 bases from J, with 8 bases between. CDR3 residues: CASSLVQMNTEAFF. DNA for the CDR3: TGTGCCAGCAGCTTGGTCCAGATGAACACTGAAGCTTTCTTT.

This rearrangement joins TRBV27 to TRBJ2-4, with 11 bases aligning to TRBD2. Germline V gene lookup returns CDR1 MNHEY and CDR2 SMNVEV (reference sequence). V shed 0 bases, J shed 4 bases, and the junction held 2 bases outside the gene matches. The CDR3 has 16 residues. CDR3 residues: CASSLSLAGAKNIQYF. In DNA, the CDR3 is TGTGCCAGCAGTTTATCACTAGCGGGGGCTAAAAACATTCAGTACTTC.

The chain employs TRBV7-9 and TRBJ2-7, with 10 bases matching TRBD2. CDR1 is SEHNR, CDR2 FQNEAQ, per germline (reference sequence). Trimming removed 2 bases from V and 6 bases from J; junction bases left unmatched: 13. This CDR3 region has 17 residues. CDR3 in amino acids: CASSLPALAGDQGEQYF. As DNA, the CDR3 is TGTGCCAGCAGCTTACCCGCCCTAGCGGGGGACCAGGGCGAGCAGTACTTC.

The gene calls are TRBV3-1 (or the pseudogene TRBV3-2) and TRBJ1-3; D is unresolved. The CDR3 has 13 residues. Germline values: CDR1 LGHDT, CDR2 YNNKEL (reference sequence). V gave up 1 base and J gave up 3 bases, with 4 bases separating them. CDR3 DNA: TGTGCCAGCAGCCAAGCCGGTGGAAACACCATATATTTT. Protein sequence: CASSQAGGNTIYF.

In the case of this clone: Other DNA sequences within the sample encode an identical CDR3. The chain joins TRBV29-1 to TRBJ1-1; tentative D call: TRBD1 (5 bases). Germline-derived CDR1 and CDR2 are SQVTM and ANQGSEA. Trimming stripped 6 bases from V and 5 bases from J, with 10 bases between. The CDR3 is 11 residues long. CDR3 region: CSVGRGTEAFF. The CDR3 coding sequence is TGCAGCGTGGGGCGGGGTACTGAAGCTTTCTTT.

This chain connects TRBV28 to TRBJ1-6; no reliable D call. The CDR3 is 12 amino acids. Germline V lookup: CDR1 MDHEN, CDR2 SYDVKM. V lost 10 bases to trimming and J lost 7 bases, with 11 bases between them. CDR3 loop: CATGLMNSPLHF. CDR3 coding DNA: TGTGCCACCGGACTGATGAATTCACCCCTCCACTTT.

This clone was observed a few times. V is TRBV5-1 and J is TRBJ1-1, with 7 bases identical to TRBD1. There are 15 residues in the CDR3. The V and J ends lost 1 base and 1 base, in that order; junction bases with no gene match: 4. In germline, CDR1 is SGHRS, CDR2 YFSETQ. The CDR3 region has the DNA TGCGCCAGCAGCTTGACAGGGGATAAGAACACTGAAGCTTTCTTT. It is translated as CASSLTGDKNTEAFF.

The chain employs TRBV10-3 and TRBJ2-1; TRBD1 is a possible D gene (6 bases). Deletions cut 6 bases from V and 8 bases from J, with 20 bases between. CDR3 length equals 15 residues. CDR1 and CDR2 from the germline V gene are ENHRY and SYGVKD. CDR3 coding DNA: TGTGCCATCAGGACCGGGACCCTAGAGGGGGATGAGCAGTTCTTC. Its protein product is CAIRTGTLEGDEQFF.

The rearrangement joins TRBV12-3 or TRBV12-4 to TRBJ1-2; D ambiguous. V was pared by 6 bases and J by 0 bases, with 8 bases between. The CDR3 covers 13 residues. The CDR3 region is CASSPGSNYGYTF. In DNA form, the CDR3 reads TGTGCCAGCAGCCCGGGTTCTAACTATGGCTACACCTTC.

The CDR3 bases are TGTGCCAGCAGCCAGCTCCATGACAGTCAGGGGCAGCCCCAGCATTTT. Encoded protein: CASSQLHDSQGQPQHF. The chain recombines TRBV7-8 with TRBJ1-5, with D maybe TRBD1 (6 bases). Trimming stripped 5 bases from V and 7 bases from J, with 21 bases between. The CDR3 contains 16 residues. CDR1 is SGHVS and CDR2 is FQNEAQ in the germline V gene.

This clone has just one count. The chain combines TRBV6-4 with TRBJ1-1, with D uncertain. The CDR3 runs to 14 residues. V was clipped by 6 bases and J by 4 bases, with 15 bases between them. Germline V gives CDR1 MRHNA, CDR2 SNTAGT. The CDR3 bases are TGTGCCAGCAGAGAGGGCTCACTTAGCACTGAAGCTTTCTTT. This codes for CASREGSLSTEAFF.

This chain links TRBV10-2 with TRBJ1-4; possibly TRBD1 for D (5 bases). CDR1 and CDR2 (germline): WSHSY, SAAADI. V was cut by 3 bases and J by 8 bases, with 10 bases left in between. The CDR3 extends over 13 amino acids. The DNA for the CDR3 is TGCGCCAGCAGTGACCAGGGTCAAGAAAAACTGTTTTTT. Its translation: CASSDQGQEKLFF.

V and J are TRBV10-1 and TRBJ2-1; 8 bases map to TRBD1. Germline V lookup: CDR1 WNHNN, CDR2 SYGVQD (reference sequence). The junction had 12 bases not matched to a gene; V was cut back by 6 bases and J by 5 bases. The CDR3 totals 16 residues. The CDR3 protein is CASRQKRTGTNNEQFF. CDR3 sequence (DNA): TGCGCCAGCAGGCAAAAACGGACAGGGACCAACAATGAGCAGTTCTTC.